This T cell receptor beta chain comes out of a study of blood T cell repertoires in COVID-19. About the study: Spain, Italy and the United States supplied samples that represented acute and convalescent COVID-19. The cDNA or gDNA used as material had been derived from T cells, B-cell-depleted T cells, or PBMCs.

Generated by immunoSEQ multiplex PCR, the TCRdb table keeps only in-frame clones and is missing some. Found here are 100,000 to 150,000 clones, approximately 86% of them singletons; the top ten hold under 2.5%. Those who participated ranged in age from roughly 18 to 89 years and resided in around 22 US areas. The ends were cut back, 5 bases at V and 4 bases at J, with 16 bases in the middle. Looked up from germline, CDR1 is SGHNT and CDR2 is YENEEA. CDR3 size: 15 residues. This sequence originates from a woman aged 45 to 65 who had recovered from COVID-19. The material sequenced was PBMCs or T cells enriched from blood (not recorded which). The gene calls are TRBV11-3 and TRBJ2-3; D is perhaps TRBD2 (5 bases). CDR3 protein: CASSRGDPYADTQYF. CDR3 bases: TGTGCCAGCAGCCGGGGAGATCCTTACGCAGATACGCAGTATTTT.